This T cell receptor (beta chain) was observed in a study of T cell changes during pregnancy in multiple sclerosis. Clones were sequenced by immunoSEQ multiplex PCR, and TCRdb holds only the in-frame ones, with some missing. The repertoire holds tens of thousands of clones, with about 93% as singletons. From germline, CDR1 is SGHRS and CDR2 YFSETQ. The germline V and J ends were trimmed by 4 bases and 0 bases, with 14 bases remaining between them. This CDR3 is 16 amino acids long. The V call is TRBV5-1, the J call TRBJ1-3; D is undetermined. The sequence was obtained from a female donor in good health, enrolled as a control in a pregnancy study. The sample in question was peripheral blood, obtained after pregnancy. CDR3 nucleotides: TGCGCCAGCAGCACGCTAGCGGGCTTCTCTGGAAACACCATATATTTT. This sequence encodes CASSTLAGFSGNTIYF.